This TCR beta chain was found in a study of cytomegalovirus exposure and HLA in healthy donors. Germline V gives CDR1 GTSNPN, CDR2 SVGIG (reference sequence). The V end was cut by 2 bases, the J end by 5 bases, with 12 bases between. This CDR3 has 13 residues. Study-wide findings and caveats: In terms of immune exposure information, only CMV serostatus was available. Later findings reportedly placed an Asian-associated ancestry cluster below the roughly 660-donor mean for N-insertions. In a later analysis, across HLA loci, associated TCR counts were highest for DRB1, lowest for HLA-C.

Although they were nominally healthy when sampled, donors likely had unrecorded immune exposures. With respect to this clone: The antigen remains undetermined.

PCR amplification relied on 60 Vbeta primers (plus 13 Jbeta primers). Libraries were prepared by immunoSEQ multiplex PCR; TCRdb keeps only in-frame clonotypes and omits some of them. The sample shows around 140,000 clones, approximately 90% of them seen only once. The sequenced sample consisted of PBMCs. The chain joins TRBV30 to TRBJ1-2, with a tentative D call TRBD1 (6 bases). This clonotype originated in a woman in her thirties in good health and CMV-seronegative. CDR3 protein: CAWSWGGEYGYTF. As DNA, the CDR3 is TGTGCCTGGAGTTGGGGGGGCGAGTATGGCTACACCTTC.